Each of the 21 T cell receptor beta chains below was sequenced from the same sample in a study of T-cell memory formation after mild COVID-19. TCRdb processed the 5' RACE reads anew with MiXCR; each CDR3 protein has one entry. The data show 400,000 or so distinct CDR3 sequences, around 19% seen once. Sequenced: PBMCs or a T cell subset sorted from them (not recorded which). These receptors originate from an adult woman who had mild COVID-19 (a few samples of this study predate the infection). Cell type and time point are not known.

The chain joins TRBV6-1 to TRBJ1-5; D perhaps matches TRBD1 (6 bases). Germline-derived CDR1 and CDR2 are MNHNS and SASEGT. The CDR3 runs 15 residues. V was clipped by 6 bases and J by 0 bases, with 12 bases between them. CDR3 sequence reads: CASRQGQYSNQPQHF. DNA for the CDR3: TGTGCCAGCAGACAAGGACAGTATAGCAATCAGCCCCAGCATTTT.

This clonotype has a handful of counts. The genes are TRBV12-3 or TRBV12-4 and TRBJ2-7; 10 nucleotides agree with TRBD1. This CDR3 has 14 amino acids. V gave up 6 bases and J gave up 5 bases; unmatched junction bases: 7. The CDR3: CASRAGTGVDEQYF. The CDR3 bases are TGTGCCAGCAGGGCCGGGACAGGGGTCGACGAGCAGTACTTC.

As regards this clonotype: A junction boundary mismatches the germline segment, possibly from a read error. V usage is TRBV7-7 and J usage is TRBJ2-5; 8 nucleotides align to TRBD2. The germline V gene encodes CDR1 SSHAT and CDR2 FNYEAQ (reference sequence). The CDR3 extends over 15 amino acids. This chain's CDR3 is CASSYTGGPGETQYF. The CDR3 DNA reads TGTGCTAGCAGCTATACGGGAGGGCCTGGGGAGACCCAGTACTTC.

There are a few counts of this clonotype. This chain uses TRBV23-1 with TRBJ1-1, with D maybe TRBD1 (6 bases). TRBV23-1 is designated an ORF whose function remains uncertain. Trimming shortened V by 8 bases and J by 4 bases, and 23 bases separated the two germline ends. There are 16 residues in the CDR3. The CDR3 region has the DNA TGCGCCAGCCTCGGCCTGGGGGGCGAGACGGGCACTGAAGCTTTCTTT. It translates to CASLGLGGETGTEAFF.

This clonotype came up a few times. The chain is built from TRBV29-1 and TRBJ1-2; D is unclear. CDR1 SQVTM and CDR2 ANQGSEA come from the germline V gene. CDR3 length: 18 residues. Deletions cut 2 bases from V and 3 bases from J, with 25 bases between. The CDR3 bases are TGCAGCGTTGAATCGGTCCCAGGAACGAAACCCTACGACTATGGCTACACCTTC. Its protein is CSVESVPGTKPYDYGYTF.

This clonotype appeared a few times. The chain combines TRBV20-1 with TRBJ2-3, with 10 bases matching TRBD2. Germline CDR1 reads DFQATT; CDR2 reads SNEGSKA (reference sequence). The V and J ends lost 6 bases and 6 bases, in that order; junction bases with no gene match: 9. The length of the CDR3 is 14 residues. CDR3 residues: CSAIRAGGHDTQYF. CDR3 coding DNA: TGCAGTGCCATAAGAGCGGGGGGGCACGATACGCAGTATTTT.

The chain employs TRBV12-3 or TRBV12-4 and TRBJ1-1, with D hard to call. V was clipped by 6 bases and J by 9 bases, with 11 bases between them. This CDR3 is 11 amino acids long. Here the CDR3 DNA reads TGTGCCAGCAGCTTAAGGGTTAAAGCTTTCTTT. Residues: CASSLRVKAFF.

The chain couples TRBV20-1 to TRBJ2-7; D call uncertain. The CDR3 has 14 amino acids. Per the germline V gene, CDR1 is DFQATT and CDR2 is SNEGSKA (reference sequence). With 5 bases removed from V and 1 base from J, the gap between germline ends came to 15 bases. The CDR3 sequence: CSAPSHDGSYEQYF. As DNA, the CDR3 is TGCAGTGCTCCCTCCCATGACGGATCCTACGAGCAGTACTTC.

This clonotype was counted at least ten times. V is TRBV7-2 and J is TRBJ1-1; the D gene is possibly TRBD1 (5 bases). Trimming removed 4 bases at V and 1 base at J, with 7 bases between. Germline CDR1 is SGHTA and CDR2 is FQGNSA. The CDR3 spans 13 residues. This chain's CDR3 is CASSWGRNTEAFF. The CDR3 region has the DNA TGTGCCAGCAGCTGGGGACGGAACACTGAAGCTTTCTTT.

This clonotype occurred many times. V usage is TRBV7-8 and J usage is TRBJ2-7; 7 bases fit TRBD1. The J segment lost 7 bases and the V segment lost 5 bases, leaving 8 bases of the junction unmatched. The CDR3 is made up of 13 amino acids. From germline, CDR1 is SGHVS and CDR2 FQNEAQ. CDR3: CASSQRTGGEQYF. In DNA, the CDR3 is TGTGCCAGCAGCCAGAGGACAGGCGGAGAGCAGTACTTC.

The chain is built from TRBV29-1 and TRBJ2-5; 15 nucleotides agree with TRBD2. The CDR3 loop spans 16 amino acids. Trimming took 2 bases from V and 5 from J; bases not matched to a gene: 6. The germline V gene has CDR1 SQVTM and CDR2 ANQGSEA. In DNA form, the CDR3 reads TGCAGCGTTGAATCTGGGACTAGCGGGGGGCGGGAGACCCAGTACTTC. It encodes CSVESGTSGGRETQYF.

V usage is TRBV6-5 and J usage is TRBJ1-2; D is ambiguous. Germline lookup yields CDR1 MNHEY and CDR2 SVGAGI. The CDR3 runs to 15 residues. With 4 bases removed from V and 4 bases from J, the gap between germline ends came to 16 bases. The CDR3 loop is CASSFLSRLGYGYTF. CDR3 nucleotide sequence: TGTGCCAGCAGTTTCCTCAGTAGACTAGGCTATGGCTACACCTTC.

CDR3 DNA: TGTGCCAGCAGTCCTGACGGGGACTATGGAAACACCATATATTTT. Translated: CASSPDGDYGNTIYF. V and J are TRBV6-5 and TRBJ1-3, with a weak D call TRBD1 (5 bases). CDR3 length: 15 residues. The ends were cut back, 5 bases at V and 3 bases at J, with 14 bases in the middle. Germline CDR1 MNHEY, CDR2 SVGAGI.

This clonotype has a handful of counts. The CDR3 is CASSQEAASGRFGSYEQYF. CDR3 sequence (DNA): TGCGCCAGCAGCCAAGAGGCTGCTAGCGGGAGGTTCGGCTCCTACGAGCAGTACTTC. The J gene is TRBJ2-7, the V gene TRBV4-3; TRBD2 agrees at 11 bases. With V trimmed by 0 bases and J by 0 bases, 10 bases remained unmatched. The CDR3 loop spans 19 amino acids. The germline gives CDR1 LGHNA, CDR2 YSLEER.

This clonotype showed up just a few times. The rearrangement joins TRBV5-5 to TRBJ2-7; D remains ambiguous. The CDR3 runs to 13 residues. Germline CDR1 SGHKS, CDR2 YYEKEE (reference sequence). V was pared by 2 bases and J by 6 bases, with 12 bases between. CDR3 amino acids: CASSFPANGEQYF. In DNA form, the CDR3 reads TGTGCCAGCAGCTTTCCGGCCAATGGCGAGCAGTACTTC. Together with reference TRBV5-5 and TRBJ2-7, the CDR3 gives the full variable domain: DAGVTQSPTHLIKTRGQQVTLRCSPISGHKSVSWYQQVLGQGPQFIFQYYEKEERGRGNFPDRFSARQFPNYSSELNVNALLLGDSALYLCASSFPANGEQYFGPGTRLTVT.

The sample holds a few counts of this clonotype. V is TRBV24-1 and J is TRBJ2-2, with D unclear. Looked up from germline, CDR1 is KGHDR and CDR2 is SFDVKD. The CDR3 is 17 residues long. V lost 0 bases and J lost 0, with 10 bases in between. CDR3 bases: TGTGCCACCAGTGATTTGGAGGCCGCCACGAACACCGGGGAGCTGTTTTTT. It codes for CATSDLEAATNTGELFF.

The chain recombines TRBV6-6 with TRBJ1-4; D uncertain. Trimming cost V 6 bases and J 4 bases, with 9 bases left between them. The germline CDR1 and CDR2 sequences are MNHNY and SVGAGI (reference sequence). The CDR3 totals 13 residues. This CDR3 is CASRRILNEKLFF. CDR3 nucleotide sequence: TGTGCCAGCAGGCGGATACTTAATGAAAAACTGTTTTTT.

The chain combines TRBV12-3 or TRBV12-4 with TRBJ1-1, with D unclear. This CDR3 spans 13 amino acids. V shed 7 bases and J shed 2 bases, with 11 bases lying between them. This chain's CDR3 is CASISAANTEAFF. CDR3 in DNA: TGTGCCAGCATTTCGGCGGCCAACACTGAAGCTTTCTTT.

This clonotype was observed many times. This chain joins TRBV4-2 and TRBJ1-5, with D possibly TRBD1 on 6 matching bases. The germline CDR1 and CDR2 sequences are LGHNA and YNFKEQ. CDR3 length equals 13 residues. V lost 8 bases, J lost 7 bases, and 15 bases lay in between. CDR3: CASSPPGDQPQHF. CDR3 DNA sequence: TGTGCCAGCTCACCACCAGGGGACCAGCCCCAGCATTTT.

The chain carries TRBV10-3 and TRBJ2-5, with D perhaps assigned TRBD1 or TRBD2 (5 bases each). V gave up 6 bases and J gave up 4 bases, with 12 bases separating them. CDR1 and CDR2 (germline): ENHRY, SYGVKD. The length of the CDR3 is 13 residues. The CDR3 loop is CAISTPGAETQYF. DNA of the CDR3: TGTGCCATCAGCACCCCCGGGGCAGAGACCCAGTACTTC.

This clonotype was picked up a small number of times. CDR3: CASSLALGRTEGSGAQHF. The CDR3 coding sequence is TGTGCCAGCAGCTTGGCCCTAGGGAGGACGGAGGGATCGGGGGCCCAGCATTTT. The V and J genes are TRBV5-5 and TRBJ1-5, with D possibly matching TRBD1 (5 bases). Germline loops: CDR1 SGHKS, CDR2 YYEKEE (reference sequence). The V end lost 0 bases, the J end lost 11 bases, and 27 bases lay between the germline ends. The CDR3 is made up of 18 amino acids.